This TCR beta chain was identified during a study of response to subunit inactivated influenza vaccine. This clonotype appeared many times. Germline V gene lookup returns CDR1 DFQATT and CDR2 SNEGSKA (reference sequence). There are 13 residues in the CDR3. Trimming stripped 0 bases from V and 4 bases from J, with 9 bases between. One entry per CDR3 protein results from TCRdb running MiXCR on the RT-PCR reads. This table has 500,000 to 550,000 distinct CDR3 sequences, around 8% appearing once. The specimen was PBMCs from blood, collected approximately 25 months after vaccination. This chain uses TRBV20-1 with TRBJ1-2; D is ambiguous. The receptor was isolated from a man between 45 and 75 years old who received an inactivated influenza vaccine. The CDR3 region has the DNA TGCAGTGCTAGAGATGGTACGGCCTATGGCTACACCTTC. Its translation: CSARDGTAYGYTF.